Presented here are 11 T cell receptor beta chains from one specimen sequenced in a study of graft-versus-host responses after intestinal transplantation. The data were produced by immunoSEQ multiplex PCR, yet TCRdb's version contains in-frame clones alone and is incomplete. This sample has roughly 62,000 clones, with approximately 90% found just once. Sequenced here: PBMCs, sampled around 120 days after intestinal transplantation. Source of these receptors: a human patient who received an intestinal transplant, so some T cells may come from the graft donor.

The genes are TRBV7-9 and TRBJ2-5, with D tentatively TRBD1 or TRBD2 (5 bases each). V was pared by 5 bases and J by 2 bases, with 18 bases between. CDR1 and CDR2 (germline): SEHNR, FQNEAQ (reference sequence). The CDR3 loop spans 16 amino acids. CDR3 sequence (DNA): TGTGCCAGCAGCCCGCTACCCGACGGGGCTCAAGAGACCCAGTACTTC. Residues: CASSPLPDGAQETQYF.

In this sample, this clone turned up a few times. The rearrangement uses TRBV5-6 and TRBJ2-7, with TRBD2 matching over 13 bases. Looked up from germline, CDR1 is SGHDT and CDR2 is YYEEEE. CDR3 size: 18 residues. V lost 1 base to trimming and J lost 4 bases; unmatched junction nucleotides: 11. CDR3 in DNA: TGTGCCAGCAGCTTGAGGACTAGCGGGGGAACGAGGGGGTACGAGCAGTACTTC. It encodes CASSLRTSGGTRGYEQYF.

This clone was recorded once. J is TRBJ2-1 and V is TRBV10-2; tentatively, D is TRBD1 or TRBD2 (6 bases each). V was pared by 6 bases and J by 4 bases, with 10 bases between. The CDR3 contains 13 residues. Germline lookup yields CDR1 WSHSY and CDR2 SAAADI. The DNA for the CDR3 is TGCGCCAGCAGCGGGGGCGCGTACAATGAGCAGTTCTTC. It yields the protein CASSGGAYNEQFF.

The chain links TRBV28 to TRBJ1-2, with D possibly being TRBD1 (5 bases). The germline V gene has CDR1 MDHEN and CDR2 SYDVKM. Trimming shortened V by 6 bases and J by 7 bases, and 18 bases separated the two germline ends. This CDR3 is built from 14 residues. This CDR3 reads CASSSRQGSFGYTF. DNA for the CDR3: TGTGCCAGCAGCTCCCGCCAGGGATCCTTTGGCTACACCTTC.

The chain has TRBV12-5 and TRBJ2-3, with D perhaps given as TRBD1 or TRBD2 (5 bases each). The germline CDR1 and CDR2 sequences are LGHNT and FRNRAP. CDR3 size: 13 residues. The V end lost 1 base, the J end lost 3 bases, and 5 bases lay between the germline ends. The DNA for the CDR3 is TGTGCTAGTGGTTTGGGGGGGACAGATACGCAGTATTTT. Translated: CASGLGGTDTQYF.

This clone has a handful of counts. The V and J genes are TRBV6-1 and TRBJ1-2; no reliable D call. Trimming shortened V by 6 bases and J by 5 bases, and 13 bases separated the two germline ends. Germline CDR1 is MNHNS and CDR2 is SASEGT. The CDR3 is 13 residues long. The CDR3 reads CASSRGGVYGYTF. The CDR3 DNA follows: TGTGCCAGCAGCCGGGGAGGAGTATATGGCTACACCTTC.

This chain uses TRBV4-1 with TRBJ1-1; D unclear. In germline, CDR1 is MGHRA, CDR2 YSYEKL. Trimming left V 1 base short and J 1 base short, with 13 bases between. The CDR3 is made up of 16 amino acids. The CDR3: CASSQVIRRENTEAFF. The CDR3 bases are TGCGCCAGCAGCCAAGTTATTCGACGGGAGAACACTGAAGCTTTCTTT.

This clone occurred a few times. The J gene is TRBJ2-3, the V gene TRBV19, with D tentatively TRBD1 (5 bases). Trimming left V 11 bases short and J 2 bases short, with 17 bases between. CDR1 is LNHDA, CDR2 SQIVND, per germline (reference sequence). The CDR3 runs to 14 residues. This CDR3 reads CAVKGAVSTDTQYF. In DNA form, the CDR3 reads TGTGCCGTAAAAGGGGCAGTCTCCACAGATACGCAGTATTTT.

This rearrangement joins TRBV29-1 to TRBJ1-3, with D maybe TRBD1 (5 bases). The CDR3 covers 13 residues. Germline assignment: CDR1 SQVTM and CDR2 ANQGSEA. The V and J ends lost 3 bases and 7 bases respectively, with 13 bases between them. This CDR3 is CSVEGGASNTIYF. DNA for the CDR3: TGCAGCGTTGAGGGTGGGGCAAGCAACACCATATATTTT.

CDR3 in amino acids: CASRPLPGVFYEQYF. In DNA, the CDR3 is TGTGCCAGCAGGCCTCTCCCGGGAGTATTCTACGAGCAGTACTTC. The chain couples TRBV7-9 to TRBJ2-7; D is perhaps TRBD2 (6 bases). From germline, CDR1 is SEHNR and CDR2 FQNEAQ (reference sequence). Trimming shortened V by 6 bases and J by 3 bases, and 18 bases separated the two germline ends. The CDR3 has 15 residues.

CDR3 protein: CASSKETGGRTGELFF. CDR3 coding DNA: TGTGCCAGCAGCAAAGAAACAGGGGGGCGGACCGGGGAGCTGTTTTTT. The J gene is TRBJ2-2, the V gene TRBV21-1; the D call in the table, TRBD1, was not verified against the DNA. TRBV21-1 is a documented pseudogene. CDR3 size: 16 residues.